Shown below are 21 T cell receptor beta chains from a single sample sequenced in a study of CXCR3-negative and CXCR3-positive naive CD8 T cells. TRB cDNA was prepared as libraries by UMI-labeled 5' RACE. From the 5' RACE reads, TCRdb lists one entry per CDR3 protein and no DNA. The sample's table shows some 8,300 distinct CDR3 sequences. What was sequenced was naive CXCR3- CD8+ T cells from blood. Subset given: CD45RO-CCR7+CD27+CD95- naive CD8+ T cells lacking CXCR3 (TNR3-). The receptors come from a human donor in good health. Some clones in this sample may be carry-over from other donors' samples.

V usage is TRBV6-5 and J usage is TRBJ2-3; TCRdb lists TRBD1, though no DNA is available to test this call. Germline CDR1 and CDR2: MNHEY and SVGAGI. CDR3 length: 19 amino acids. CDR3 region: CASSYSINGREINPDTQYF.

The rearrangement links TRBV20-1 to TRBJ2-7. CDR3 length equals 13 residues. Germline CDR1 reads DFQATT; CDR2 reads SNEGSKA (reference sequence). CDR3 residues: CSAMGYSSYEQYF.

The chain combines TRBV5-7 with TRBJ1-5; the TCRdb call, TRBD1, lacks DNA for checking. TRBV5-7 is sorted into the ORF group, with uncertain function. The CDR3 loop spans 15 amino acids. The CDR3 is CASSLPGGINQPQHF.

This clonotype ranks as medium-sized in terms of frequency. The CDR3 sequence: CASSPTSGPANYGYTF. V is TRBV4-1 and J is TRBJ1-2. Germline lookup yields CDR1 MGHRA and CDR2 YSYEKL. The CDR3 spans 16 residues.

The V and J genes are TRBV5-1 and TRBJ2-7. The CDR3 totals 14 residues. Germline V lookup: CDR1 SGHRS, CDR2 YFSETQ. CDR3 loop: CASSLGSDTYEQYF.

The chain uses TRBV28 and TRBJ2-5; TCRdb selects TRBD1, and the lack of DNA leaves this call unchecked. CDR3 length equals 17 residues. In germline, CDR1 is MDHEN, CDR2 SYDVKM. CDR3 loop: CASRRDGTPRHQETQYF.

The rearrangement links TRBV23-1 to TRBJ2-2; TCRdb lists TRBD2, though no DNA is available to test this call. TRBV23-1 is designated an ORF whose function remains uncertain. The CDR3 has 16 amino acids. The CDR3 sequence: CAFRDQRQRTPGSCFF.

The chain recombines TRBV19 with TRBJ2-7. Germline V gene sequence: CDR1 LNHDA, CDR2 SQIVND (reference sequence). The CDR3 covers 14 residues. Here the CDR3 reads CASSIDQGPYEQYF.

V and J are TRBV29-1 and TRBJ2-2; the TRBD1 assignment by TCRdb is unverifiable without DNA. The V gene's germline CDR1 is SQVTM and CDR2 ANQGSEA. The CDR3 is made up of 12 amino acids. The chain's CDR3 is CSVEVGAGELFF.

By frequency, this clonotype is medium-sized. This chain links TRBV27 with TRBJ2-1; TCRdb calls TRBD2, which cannot be checked without DNA. The CDR3 totals 17 residues. Germline CDR1 MNHEY, CDR2 SMNVEV (reference sequence). This CDR3 reads CASSLRGTSGTYNEQFF.

The chain links TRBV20-1 to TRBJ2-1; TCRdb returns TRBD2, unconfirmable since there is no DNA. CDR3 length: 19 residues. Germline lookup yields CDR1 DFQATT and CDR2 SNEGSKA (reference sequence). CDR3 in amino acids: CSARDLGLADPLGYNEQFF.

This clonotype counts as medium-sized by frequency. The chain carries TRBV7-9 and TRBJ2-7; TCRdb returns TRBD1, unconfirmable since there is no DNA. CDR1 and CDR2 from the germline V gene are SEHNR and FQNEAQ (reference sequence). The CDR3 is 13 residues long. The CDR3 spells CASSPGQTYEQYF.

The chain carries TRBV28 and TRBJ2-1; TCRdb calls TRBD2, which cannot be checked without DNA. CDR1 and CDR2 from the germline V gene are MDHEN and SYDVKM. The CDR3 has 16 amino acids. The CDR3 sequence: CASSSSLASTDNEQFF.

This clonotype is deemed medium-sized by its frequency. The rearrangement uses TRBV7-9 and TRBJ2-1; the D call of TRBD2 rests on TCRdb alone, since no DNA is present to check it. Germline lookup yields CDR1 SEHNR and CDR2 FQNEAQ (reference sequence). This CDR3 is built from 14 residues. This chain's CDR3 is CASSLGTSTNEQFF.

The chain joins TRBV25-1 to TRBJ2-5; TCRdb gives TRBD2 as the D gene, but with no DNA this cannot be confirmed. The CDR3 runs 15 residues. Germline assignment: CDR1 MGHDK and CDR2 SYGVNS. The CDR3 reads CASSGLLADQETQYF.

The V gene is TRBV7-9, the J gene TRBJ2-1; as DNA is missing, the TRBD2 call by TCRdb cannot be tested. The CDR3 has 17 residues. CDR1 is SEHNR, CDR2 FQNEAQ, per germline (reference sequence). CDR3: CASSLVPTSGVYNEQFF.

The chain is built from TRBV7-9 and TRBJ1-5. The CDR3 is 15 residues long. Germline CDR1 SEHNR, CDR2 FQNEAQ (reference sequence). The CDR3 sequence is CASSSREDFNQPQHF.

V is TRBV7-9 and J is TRBJ2-7; TCRdb designates TRBD1, a call that cannot be tested without DNA. CDR1 and CDR2 (germline): SEHNR, FQNEAQ (reference sequence). The CDR3 covers 12 residues. The chain's CDR3 is CASSTGGYEQYF.

This rearrangement joins TRBV12-3 or TRBV12-4 to TRBJ2-3; TCRdb outputs TRBD1, but without DNA this stays unchecked. This CDR3 has 15 amino acids. CDR3 amino acids: CASSSEGASTDTQYF.

Measured by frequency, this clonotype is medium-sized. This sequence joins TRBV7-6 and TRBJ2-3; the D gene TCRdb calls, TRBD1, cannot be checked with no DNA. The CDR3 covers 14 residues. Germline V gives CDR1 SGHVS, CDR2 FNYEAQ. CDR3 in amino acids: CASSLSGGADTQYF.

This clonotype is identified as medium-sized (0.01 to 0.1%) from frequency. This chain links TRBV3-1 with TRBJ2-1; TCRdb calls TRBD2, which cannot be checked without DNA. This CDR3 has 15 residues. Germline V lookup: CDR1 LGHDT, CDR2 YNNKEL (reference sequence). Here the CDR3 reads CASTSGLAVYNEQFF.